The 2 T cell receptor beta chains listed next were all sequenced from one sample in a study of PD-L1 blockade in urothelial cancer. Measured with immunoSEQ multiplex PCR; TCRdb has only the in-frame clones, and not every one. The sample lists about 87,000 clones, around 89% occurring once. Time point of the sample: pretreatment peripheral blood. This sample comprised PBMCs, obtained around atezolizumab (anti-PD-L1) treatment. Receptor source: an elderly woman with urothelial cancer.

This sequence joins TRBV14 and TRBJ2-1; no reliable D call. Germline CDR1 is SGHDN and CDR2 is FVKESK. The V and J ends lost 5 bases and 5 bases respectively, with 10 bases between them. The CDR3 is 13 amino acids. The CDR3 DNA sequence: TGTGCCAGCAGCGGTAGGAGTAACAATGAGCAGTTCTTC. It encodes CASSGRSNNEQFF.

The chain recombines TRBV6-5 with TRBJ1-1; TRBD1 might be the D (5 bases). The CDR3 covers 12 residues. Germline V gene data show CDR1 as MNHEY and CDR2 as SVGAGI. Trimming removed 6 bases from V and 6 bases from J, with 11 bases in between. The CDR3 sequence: CASSFRDSEAFF. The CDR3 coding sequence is TGTGCCAGCAGCTTCAGGGATTCTGAAGCTTTCTTT.